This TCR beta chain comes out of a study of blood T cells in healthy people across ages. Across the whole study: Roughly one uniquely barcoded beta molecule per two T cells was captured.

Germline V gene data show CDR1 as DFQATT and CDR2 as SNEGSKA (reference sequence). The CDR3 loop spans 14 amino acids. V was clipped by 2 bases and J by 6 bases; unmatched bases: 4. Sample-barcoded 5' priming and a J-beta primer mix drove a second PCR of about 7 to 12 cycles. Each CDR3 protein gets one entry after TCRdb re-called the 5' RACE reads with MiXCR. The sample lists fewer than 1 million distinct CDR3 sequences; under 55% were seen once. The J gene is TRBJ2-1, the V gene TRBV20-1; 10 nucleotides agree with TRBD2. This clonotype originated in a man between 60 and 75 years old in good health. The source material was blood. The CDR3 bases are TGCAGTGCTAGAAGGAGCGGGGGGGCCAATGAGCAGTTCTTC. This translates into CSARRSGGANEQFF.